One and the same sample provided the 10 T cell receptor beta chains below, sequenced in a study of blood T cells in healthy people across ages. Sample-barcoded 5' priming and a J-beta primer mix drove a second PCR of about 7 to 11 cycles. TCRdb called the 5' RACE reads again in MiXCR, with one record for every CDR3 protein. The profile shows 650,000 or so distinct CDR3 sequences, roughly half of them singletons. The sequenced sample was blood. The receptors were sampled from a woman older than 75 in good health.

This clonotype was seen a single time. The chain employs TRBV5-1 and TRBJ1-3, with 9 bases aligning to TRBD1. V lost 4 bases and J lost 0; bases outside the gene matches: 2. CDR3 size: 15 residues. Per germline, CDR1 SGHRS and CDR2 YFSETQ. DNA of the CDR3: TGCGCCAGCAGCCGGGACAGGGTCTCTGGAAACACCATATATTTT. Encoded protein: CASSRDRVSGNTIYF.

The V and J genes are TRBV20-1 and TRBJ2-4; 14 nucleotides match TRBD2. The end of the DNA aligns better with TRBJ2-7, so the J call may be wrong. Per germline, CDR1 DFQATT and CDR2 SNEGSKA (reference sequence). This CDR3 spans 15 amino acids. The CDR3 sequence: CSALLGTSGRYEQYF. CDR3 nucleotides: TGCAGTGCTTTACTCGGGACTAGCGGGAGATACGAGCAGTACTTC.

The chain's CDR3 is CSATTQGKGEQYF. The CDR3 nucleotides are TGCAGTGCTACGACGCAGGGCAAAGGCGAGCAGTACTTC. This chain joins TRBV20-1 and TRBJ2-7, with D perhaps TRBD1 (5 bases). The V and J ends lost 4 bases and 6 bases respectively, with 16 bases between them. From germline, CDR1 is DFQATT and CDR2 SNEGSKA (reference sequence). There are 13 residues in the CDR3.

J is TRBJ2-7 and V is TRBV4-3; 7 bases fit TRBD1. The J call may be incorrect, as the DNA end agrees better with TRBJ2-5. CDR3 length equals 14 residues. Germline V lookup: CDR1 LGHNA, CDR2 YSLEER. Here the CDR3 reads CASSQGQGSETQYF. CDR3 coding DNA: TGCGCCAGCAGCCAAGGACAGGGATCGGAGACCCAGTACTTC.

V and J are TRBV20-1 and TRBJ1-6; TRBD1 matches 8 bases. This CDR3 has 14 amino acids. Germline assignment: CDR1 DFQATT and CDR2 SNEGSKA (reference sequence). After removal of 6 bases from V and 9 bases from J, the junction contained 10 bases not matched to a gene. CDR3 region: CSAPGQGVGSPLHF. CDR3 bases: TGCAGTGCCCCTGGACAGGGAGTCGGTTCACCCCTCCACTTT.

This clonotype occurred a few times. This rearrangement joins TRBV6-2 or TRBV6-3 to TRBJ2-1; maybe TRBD1 (5 bases). Trimming removed 6 bases from V and 0 bases from J, with 12 bases in between. Germline V lookup: CDR1 MNHEY, CDR2 SVGEGT. This CDR3 comprises 15 residues. The CDR3 protein is CASRIDSSSYNEQFF. CDR3 in DNA: TGTGCCAGCAGAATCGACAGCAGCTCCTACAATGAGCAGTTCTTC.

The chain carries TRBV30 and TRBJ1-3; D is ambiguous. V shed 3 bases and J shed 8 bases, with 8 bases lying between them. CDR3 length: 11 residues. Looked up from germline, CDR1 is GTSNPN and CDR2 is SVGIG (reference sequence). The CDR3 DNA follows: TGTGCCTGGAGCGCCCGGCACACCATATATTTT. It specifies CAWSARHTIYF.

The rearrangement links TRBV7-3 to TRBJ2-2, with no clear D. CDR1 and CDR2 (germline): SGHTA, FQGTGA. V was cut by 3 bases and J by 12 bases, with 20 bases left in between. CDR3 length equals 15 residues. The CDR3 region has the DNA TGTGCCAGCAGCTTTAGTAGCAGCCTCTCCCCTCAGCTGTTTTTT. It is translated as CASSFSSSLSPQLFF.

The chain uses TRBV6-5 and TRBJ2-7, with a tentative D call TRBD2 (5 bases). This CDR3 has 12 residues. Germline V gene sequence: CDR1 MNHEY, CDR2 SVGAGI. The ends were cut back, 5 bases at V and 7 bases at J, with 12 bases in the middle. CDR3 sequence: CASSILDGEQYF. The CDR3 DNA follows: TGTGCCAGCAGTATACTAGATGGGGAGCAGTACTTC.

This clonotype occurred many times. This sequence joins TRBV4-1 and TRBJ2-7; tentatively, D is TRBD2 (5 bases). Germline CDR1 MGHRA, CDR2 YSYEKL. There are 11 residues in the CDR3. The V end was cut by 10 bases, the J end by 6 bases, with 13 bases between. CDR3 loop: CAIPPRGEQYF. CDR3 coding DNA: TGCGCCATCCCACCCCGGGGCGAGCAGTACTTC.